These T cell receptor beta chains were read from a single sample in a study of CD8 T cells in ankylosing spondylitis. TCRdb ran MiXCR on the 5' RACE reads and lists one entry per CDR3 protein. The sample lists 350,000 to 550,000 distinct CDR3 sequences, more than 25% occurring once. The material sequenced was blood, either unsorted or a sorted T cell fraction (not recorded which). All receptors come from a male donor with ankylosing spondylitis. Each CDR3 is given without its conserved first and last residue. A D gene is named only where the DNA matches it firmly. Expanded clones are given a class, and other clones once, few, many or no size at all.

. TRBJ1-5 . TRBV20-1 SATGGIDQPQH
. TRBJ2-3 . TRBV21-1 ASSNESGCTDTQY
. TRBJ1-1 many TRBV29-1 SVETVQGTEAF
TRBD1 TRBJ2-5 many TRBV5-1 ASSLAGTGQETQY
. TRBJ1-5 . TRBV10-3 AISDLDRVNQPQH
. TRBJ2-7 . TRBV20-1 SARTLSDGGY
. TRBJ1-5 few TRBV20-1 SAFRGGPQH
TRBD1 TRBJ1-1 many TRBV10-3 AISQQGANEAF
TRBD2 TRBJ2-2 . TRBV7-2 ASSYLGSSGTGELF
. TRBJ1-2 few TRBV12-3/TRBV12-4 ASSFSIYGYT
TRBD1 TRBJ2-7 many TRBV5-1 ASSPLTGGEQY
. TRBJ1-1 . TRBV30 AWSARIAF
. TRBJ2-5 . TRBV20-1 SAREGVETQY
. TRBJ1-2 . TRBV20-1 SARDRAWGGHNYGYT
. TRBJ1-5 . TRBV7-6 ASSLRSRGVNQPQH
. TRBJ2-3 . TRBV20-1 SANEIVSQPGTDTQY
. TRBJ2-3 few TRBV3-1 ASTRTSNTDTQY
. TRBJ1-3 . TRBV21-1 ASSKWGRWSSGNTIY
TRBD2 TRBJ2-1 few TRBV5-1 ASTRTGDYYNEQF
TRBD2 TRBJ2-2 few TRBV5-1 ASNSGANTGELF
TRBD1 TRBJ1-3 . TRBV12-3/TRBV12-4 ASSGTDGNTIY
. TRBJ1-1 . TRBV20-1 SARSGDAEAF
. TRBJ2-1 . TRBV9 ASSVDSGRSYNEQF
. TRBJ2-1 . TRBV2 ASTGHNEQF
. TRBJ2-2 few TRBV10-1 ASSDQATGELF
. TRBJ2-2 many TRBV5-1 ASSLEWGGTGELF
. TRBJ2-3 many TRBV4-1 ASSQVLDTQY
. TRBJ2-1 . TRBV7-6 ASSKLADYNEQF
TRBD1 TRBJ1-1 . TRBV5-1 ASSQGGLGTEAF
. TRBJ2-3 . TRBV5-1 ASSLLDGGGLQDTQY
TRBD1 TRBJ1-5 few TRBV3-1 ASSQAAGGNQPQH
TRBD2 TRBJ2-1 . TRBV12-3/TRBV12-4 ASRRPGLAIEQF
. TRBJ1-3 few TRBV7-2 ASSSKPRISGNTIY
TRBD2 TRBJ2-5 . TRBV5-6 ASSGLPLAGGPETKY
. TRBJ2-2 few TRBV27 ASSLRTPANTGELF
. TRBJ2-1 . TRBV7-8 ASSLGRTWRNNEQF
. TRBJ1-4 . TRBV2 ASSERRATNEKLF
. TRBJ2-3 few TRBV19 ASSSLSRDTQY
. TRBJ1-4 . TRBV20-1 SARGAGEKLF
. TRBJ1-1 few TRBV3-1 ASSPQGFAEAF
TRBD1 TRBJ1-2 . TRBV5-6 ASSAKGQDYYGYT
. TRBJ1-1 . TRBV5-1 ASSLLGTGIDTEAF
. TRBJ2-7 few TRBV6-6 ASRPGPAYEQY
. TRBJ2-5 . TRBV14 ASSPGGKRETQY
TRBD2 TRBJ2-3 . TRBV7-8 ASSPKRLAGGDTQY
TRBD1 TRBJ1-5 . TRBV6-5 ASSYTGQPGSQPQH
. TRBJ1-5 . TRBV20-1 SARTVRDQPQH
. TRBJ1-1 few TRBV11-2 ASSLDGGHTEAF
. TRBJ1-2 . TRBV10-3 AISEADRGFGGYT
. TRBJ2-7 . TRBV5-8 ASSSGTFYEQY
TRBD2 TRBJ2-7 . TRBV7-8 ASSFPASGSYEQY
. TRBJ2-6 once TRBV19 ASIDSVRGFSGANVLT
. TRBJ1-5 . TRBV24-1 ATTGGANQPQH
. TRBJ2-7 once TRBV7-9 ASSRGGADPPLRQY
. TRBJ2-2 many TRBV3-1 ASSPGNTGELF
TRBD1 TRBJ2-4 few TRBV5-1 ASSIRDRAKNIQY
. TRBJ1-2 . TRBV19 ASSISGGRVGGYT
. TRBJ1-5 . TRBV20-1 SARQGSGDQPQH
TRBD2 TRBJ2-7 few TRBV7-2 ASSQTSGGAQY